This is a list of T cell receptor beta chains from one sample in a study of T cell repertoires in cytomegalovirus infection. No cognate antigen is known for these TCRs. TCRdb reprocessed the reads with MiXCR, giving one entry per CDR3 protein. The table shows 650,000 to 850,000 distinct CDR3 sequences, with about 29% occurring only once. The material was cultured CD8+ T cells from PBMCs, obtained from culture after CMV antigen stimulation. The receptors derive from a human donor in good health (CMV status not recorded). Some clones in this sample may be carry-over from other donors' samples. CDR3s include the opening cysteine and the closing phenylalanine or tryptophan.

CSVEEDSLGWQFF TRBV29-1
CASSSWTAKENIQYF TRBV7-9
CSARPENTGELFF TRBV29-1
CATHIGRGEDEQFF TRBV2
CASSIDGDMLYNEQFF TRBV28
CASSLKTGGRSDTQYF TRBV7-9
CASSSVTENTEAFF TRBV5-6
CASSLVEQNTEAFF TRBV5-1
CASSESGQGAYEQYF TRBV10-2
CSARPKEQGDYYEQYF TRBV20-1
CASSLGALNPAGSQHF TRBV7-2
CASSPRWTSGGETQYF TRBV7-6
CASSPGTGLAGAGTGELFF TRBV7-8
CASSQGTGANTEAFF TRBV4-3
CATSDRDSAYGYTF TRBV24-1
CASSPRQYQETQYF TRBV7-7
CASSLPRENSNTEAFF TRBV7-8
CASGYNVHGDTQYF TRBV6-1
CASSYEGDTINSPLHF TRBV6-5
CASSHETDGQGPAETQYF TRBV4-2
CASTASGLAYNEQFF TRBV12-3/TRBV12-4
CASSEVRGGYWYGPNTEAFF TRBV6-1
CASSQFGQPDEKLFF TRBV4-1
CASTPHPGRQNTEAFF TRBV6-6
CASSPPGRDTQYF TRBV18
CASSVGTGLSYGYTF TRBV5-4
CSVLTGDLNIQYF TRBV29-1
CASSSRAVDLSEVGIGELFF TRBV13
CASSLWVGEKLFF TRBV27
CASSLRGQAETQYF TRBV12-3/TRBV12-4
CASSQQGRAQYF TRBV6-6
CASSQAGGYNEQFF TRBV3-1
CASSYSGGGNTEAFF TRBV6-6
CASSYYVGPNEKLFF TRBV6-6
CSVEGSGYGYTF TRBV29-1
CASSLRGGAGEKLFF TRBV12-3/TRBV12-4
CASSQGLQGRKQYF TRBV3-1
CASEGNGELFF TRBV11-2
CASSQQGRLHEQFF TRBV7-9
CASSYEADQETQYF TRBV6-6
CASSGRAAGNTIYF TRBV6-1
CASSSRWVDETQYF TRBV6-6
CAISESDRKTGELFF TRBV10-3
CASSYWGASGANVLTF TRBV6-6
CASSRGLYSDTQYF TRBV6-2/TRBV6-3
CASSLEFGVYTEAFF TRBV12-3/TRBV12-4
CSVVEDSGTDTQYF TRBV29-1
CASSQGLVGYGYTF TRBV4-1
CASSLLTGANVLTF TRBV6-2/TRBV6-3
CARIILTGGRVCNQPQHF TRBV6-4